This entry describes one T cell receptor beta chain. Its antigen remains unknown. The entry originates in a study of cytomegalovirus exposure and HLA in healthy donors. The PCR contained 60 Vbeta and 13 Jbeta primers. The table came from immunoSEQ multiplex PCR; TCRdb's copy has only in-frame clones and leaves some out. The clone table shows 38,000 or so clones, with the ten largest holding around 6.2%. General study results and limits: Serostatus for CMV was the only available immune exposure information.

Looked up from germline, CDR1 is KGHSH and CDR2 is LQKENI. There are 17 residues in the CDR3. Trimming took 3 bases from V and 2 from J; bases not matched to a gene: 11. This chain links TRBV18 with TRBJ2-5; 8 bases agree with TRBD2. Sequenced: PBMCs. The source is a man aged 25-45 years in good health and CMV-seronegative. In nucleotides, the CDR3 is TGTGCCAGCTCACCCGCTTCCGTAAGCGGGAGTCAAGAGACCCAGTACTTC. As protein: CASSPASVSGSQETQYF. Using reference TRBV18 and TRBJ2-5 for the parts outside the CDR3, the full variable domain is NAGVMQNPRHLVRRRGQEARLRCSPMKGHSHVYWYRQLPEEGLKFMVYLQKENIIDESGMPKERFSAEFPKEGPSILRIQQVVRGDSAAYFCASSPASVSGSQETQYFGPGTRLLVL.